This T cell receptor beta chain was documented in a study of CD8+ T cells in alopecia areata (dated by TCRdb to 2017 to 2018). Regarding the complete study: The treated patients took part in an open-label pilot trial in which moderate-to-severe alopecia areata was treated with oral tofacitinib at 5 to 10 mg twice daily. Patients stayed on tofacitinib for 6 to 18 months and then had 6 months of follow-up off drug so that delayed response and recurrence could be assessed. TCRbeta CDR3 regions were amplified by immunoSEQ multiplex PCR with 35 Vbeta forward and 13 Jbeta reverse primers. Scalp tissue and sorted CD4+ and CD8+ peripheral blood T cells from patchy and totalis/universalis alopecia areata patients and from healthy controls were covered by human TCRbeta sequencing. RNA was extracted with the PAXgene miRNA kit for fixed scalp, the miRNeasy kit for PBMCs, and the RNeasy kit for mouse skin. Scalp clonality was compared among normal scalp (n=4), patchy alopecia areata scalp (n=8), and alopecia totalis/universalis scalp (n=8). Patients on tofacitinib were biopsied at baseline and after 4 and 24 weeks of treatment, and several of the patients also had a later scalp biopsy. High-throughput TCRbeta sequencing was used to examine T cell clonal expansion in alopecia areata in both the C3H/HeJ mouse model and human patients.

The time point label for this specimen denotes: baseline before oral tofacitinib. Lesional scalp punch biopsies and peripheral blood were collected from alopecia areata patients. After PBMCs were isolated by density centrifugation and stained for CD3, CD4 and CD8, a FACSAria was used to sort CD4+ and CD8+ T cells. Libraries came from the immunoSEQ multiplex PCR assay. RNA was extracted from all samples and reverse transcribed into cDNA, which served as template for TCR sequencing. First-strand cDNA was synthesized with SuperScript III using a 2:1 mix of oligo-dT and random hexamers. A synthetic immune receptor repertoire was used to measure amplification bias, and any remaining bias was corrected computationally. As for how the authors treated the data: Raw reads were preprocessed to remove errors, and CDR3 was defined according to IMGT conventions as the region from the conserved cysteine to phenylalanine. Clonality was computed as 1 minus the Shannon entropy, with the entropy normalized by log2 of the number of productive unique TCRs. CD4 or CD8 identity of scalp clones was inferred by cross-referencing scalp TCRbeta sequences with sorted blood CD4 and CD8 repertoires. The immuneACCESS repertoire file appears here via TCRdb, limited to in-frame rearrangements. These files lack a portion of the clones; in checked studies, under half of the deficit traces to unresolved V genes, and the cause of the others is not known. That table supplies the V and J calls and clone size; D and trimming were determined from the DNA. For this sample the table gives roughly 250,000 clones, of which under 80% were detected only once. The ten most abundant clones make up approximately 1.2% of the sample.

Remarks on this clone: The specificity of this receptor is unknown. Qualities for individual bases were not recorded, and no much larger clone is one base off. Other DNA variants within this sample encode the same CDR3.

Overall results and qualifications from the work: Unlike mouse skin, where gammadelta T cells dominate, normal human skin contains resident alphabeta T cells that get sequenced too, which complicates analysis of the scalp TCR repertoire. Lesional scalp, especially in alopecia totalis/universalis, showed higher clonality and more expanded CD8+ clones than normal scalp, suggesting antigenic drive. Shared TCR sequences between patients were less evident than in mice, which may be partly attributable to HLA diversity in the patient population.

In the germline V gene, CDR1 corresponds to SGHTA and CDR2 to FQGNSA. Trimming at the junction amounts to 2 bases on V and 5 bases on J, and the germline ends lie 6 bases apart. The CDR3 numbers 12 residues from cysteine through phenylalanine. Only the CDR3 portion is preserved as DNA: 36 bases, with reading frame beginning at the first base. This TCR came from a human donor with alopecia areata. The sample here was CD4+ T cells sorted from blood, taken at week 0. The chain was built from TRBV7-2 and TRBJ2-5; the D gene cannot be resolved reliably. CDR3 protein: CASSLTRETQYF. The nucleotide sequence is TGTGCCAGCAGCTTAACGCGGGAGACCCAGTACTTC.